The table lists the clone carrying this T cell receptor beta chain with many counts. TCRdb reprocessed the 5' RACE reads via MiXCR and lists one record per CDR3 protein. The table includes about 220,000 distinct CDR3 sequences, about 11% detected once. The J segment lost 6 bases and the V segment lost 1 base, leaving 1 base of the junction unmatched. This CDR3 spans 13 amino acids. The germline V gene has CDR1 LGHDT and CDR2 YNNKEL (reference sequence). The record originates from a study of CD8 T cells in ankylosing spondylitis. The chain joins TRBV3-1 to TRBJ1-2, with TRBD1 identical over 8 bases. This receptor was obtained from a male donor with ankylosing spondylitis or in good health (not recorded which). Sequences were obtained from blood, either unsorted or a sorted T cell fraction (not recorded which). CDR3 loop: CASSQAGGDGYTF. Here the CDR3 DNA reads TGTGCCAGCAGCCAAGCAGGGGGCGATGGCTACACCTTC.